This T cell receptor (beta chain) was documented in a study of blood T cells in healthy people across ages (dated by TCRdb to the mid-2010s). Some background on the complete study: In model experiments, template switching captured roughly one uniquely barcoded TCR beta cDNA molecule for every two T cells. Donors of different ages were randomly distributed across sequencing lanes to avoid experimental bias. Four age groups were formed from the donors: young (average approximately 15 years), middle-aged (approximately 42), aged (roughly 56) and long-lived (about 75). The study measured age-related changes in TCR beta repertoire diversity using deep sequencing normalized with unique cDNA molecular identifiers. For two donors (one aged 18 to 30 and one aged 80 or older), the study analyzed two additional independent replicas of 1 million unique cDNA reads from the same blood draw. Here is what the overall study found, with its caveats: Because donor CMV infection status was unknown, age-related changes in expanded clonotypes were potentially confounded. Conclusive comparison of naive and antigen-experienced compartments was prevented by the profiling of bulk unsorted PBMCs. Total diversity estimates from one million sequenced T cells were considered lower bounds and underestimates. Observed TCR beta diversity correlated strongly with the percentage of naive T cells measured by flow cytometry. Compared with the aged group, the long-lived group had more naive CD4+ T cells, fewer expanded clones and increased TCR diversity, a pattern suggesting age selection. Observed TCR beta diversity per million T cells fell roughly linearly with age, and a significant reduction was already apparent by age roughly 40.

Library preparation used 5' RACE. These reads were obtained on an Illumina HiSeq 2500. The second PCR ran for about 7 to 11 cycles and used a J-beta primer mix along with a sample-barcoded 5' primer. Each TCR beta cDNA molecule received a unique molecular identifier from a template-switch 5' adaptor carrying 12 random nucleotides. Each sample yielded at least 3 million CDR3-containing paired-end reads. First-strand cDNA synthesis was performed from all RNA using the Mint cDNA synthesis kit, with priming by a TRBC-specific oligonucleotide. Following uracil-DNA glycosylase treatment, all cDNA underwent a first 18-cycle PCR with the universal primers M1SS and BC2_uni_R. As for the original processing: For normalization, 1 million high-quality reads, each with a distinct molecular identifier, were randomly selected from each sample. Reads sharing molecular identifiers were discarded rather than binned into consensus sequences. MiTCR, with a Q25 quality threshold and the strictest error-elimination algorithm, was used for CDR3 identification, clonotype clustering and error correction. A nonparametric unseen species model with Euler transformation was used to estimate lower-bound total TCR beta diversity. The raw public data were reprocessed by TCRdb itself: fastp quality trimming at Q25, MiXCR clonotype calling, in-frame beta chains only. Rows merge per CDR3 protein into single entries with the most common DNA and genes. These V and J calls are TCRdb output, not the study's own analysis. For this sample the table gives about 1.4 million distinct CDR3 sequences, of which 59% were detected only once. The top ten clones comprise roughly 7% of the sample.

Reading from cysteine to phenylalanine, the CDR3 counts 15 amino acids. Of the read, only the CDR3 DNA is kept; its 45 bases are in frame from base 1. The germline V end is reduced by 3 bases and the J end by 6 bases; junction bases left unmatched: 7. CDR1 and CDR2 (SGHRS, YFSETQ) derive from the germline V gene. About this clonotype: The antigen this receptor binds is unknown. Base quality data are lacking; no much larger clone is found one base away.

The approximately 39 donors, aged about 6 to 95 years, were systemically healthy Caucasian individuals from Russia. Roughly 9 milliliters of peripheral blood were drawn from each donor into EDTA-treated Vacutainer tubes. PBMCs were isolated by Ficoll-Paque density-gradient centrifugation, with at least 7 million obtained per sample. Trizol reagent was used to extract total RNA from the PBMCs, yielding at least 6 micrograms per sample. For every donor, an aliquot of PBMCs went through flow cytometry to measure the percentages of naive CD45RAhigh/CD27high T cells. Sequenced: blood. This TCR came from a man between 18 and 35 years old in good health. The V gene is TRBV5-1 and the J gene is TRBJ1-5; TRBD1 aligns with 9 central bases. At the DNA level, the sequence is TGCGCCAGCAGCTGGGGGGACAGGGCCGGTCAGCCCCAGCATTTT. Its protein reads: CASSWGDRAGQPQHF.